This T cell receptor beta chain was captured in a study of T cells in Graves' hyperthyroidism and ophthalmopathy (dated by TCRdb to the late 2010s). Describing the broader study: Peripheral blood samples were taken at the time of initial diagnosis, prior to any treatment. To identify TCR V-J signatures that set the groups apart, the researchers used a discovery cohort of 90 to 100 patients, made up of about 44 with Graves' ophthalmopathy and around 58 with stable Graves' hyperthyroidism. The study also compared thyroid tissue and blood T-cell repertoires from a handful of Graves' hyperthyroidism patients. After blood sampling, hyperthyroidism patients were treated with methimazole at a starting dose of 30 mg daily, and ophthalmopathy patients were treated with high-dose intravenous methylprednisolone. The paper describes TCR Vbeta CDR3 sequencing of about 140 peripheral blood samples, made up of 43 ophthalmopathy patients, 70 to 75 hyperthyroidism patients and roughly 17 progressor patients. For training and testing, the 95 to 100 patients in the discovery cohort were randomly divided in a 7:3 ratio. Prospective prediction of ophthalmopathy was tested in an independent validation cohort of 18 to 20 hyperthyroidism patients and 15 to 17 patients who later progressed to ophthalmopathy. Broad study findings and their caveats: In validation, progression to ophthalmopathy was predicted by the model with almost 71% sensitivity and roughly 76% specificity, a median of roughly 6 months before onset. Most expanded thyroid clonotypes (frequency above 0.001) were also found in blood, which suggests that blood repertoires may mirror thyroid immune responses. A 13 V-J signature model separated ophthalmopathy from stable hyperthyroidism, with 87.88% sensitivity and 81% to 82% specificity in cross-validation and 80%/75% in testing. No statistical method was used to fix the sample size in advance, and group allocation was not hidden from the investigators.

This clonotype was counted a single time. The antigen it binds to is not known. The record has no base qualities; no much larger clone is one base away. One read provides weak support. TCR beta CDR3 regions were amplified from RNA transcripts. The first round of RT-PCR for the TCR CDR3 was performed with the HTBI primer set and the Qiagen OneStep RT-PCR kit. Libraries were constructed in a second round of multiplex PCR, after which size selection and purification were carried out. Paired-end sequencing of the libraries was performed with 100 bp reads on an Illumina HiSeq2000. On the study's bioinformatics: SOAPnuke was used to process the raw data, with reads discarded if the reads contained adapters or uncalled bases, had a mean Phred below 15, or lacked an exact constant-primer or identifier match. High-quality paired reads were merged using COPE v1.2.5, and each unique nucleotide sequence was defined as a clonotype. MiTCR v1.1 was used to align the clonotypes against IMGT TRBV, TRBD and TRBJ reference segments. The analysis was restricted to V-J combinations with a frequency above 0.0001, which together covered just over 98% of the repertoires. A TCS score was defined as the ratio between F50 (clonal expansion) and ExV (chaos), using BLOSUM62-based TCRdist between CDR3 peptides within each V-J. Welch's t-statistics and random forest reduced roughly 530 V-J features to roughly 13, which were used in a naive Bayes classifier (R e1071). TCRdb cleaned the public reads at Q25 with fastp, built clones with MiXCR and kept in-frame beta chains. For every CDR3 protein sequence, its rows merge into one entry that carries the most common genes and DNA. TCRdb assigned the V and J calls; the authors' analysis was not used. In all, the sample holds approximately 700,000 distinct CDR3 sequences, and about a sixth of those were seen once. The ten largest clones represent approximately 8% of the sample.

The germline V gene (reference sequence) specifies DFQATT as CDR1 and SNEGSKA as CDR2. V is trimmed back by 4 bases and J by 3 bases, and the junction contains 5 bases that no gene match accounts for. From its cysteine to its phenylalanine, the CDR3 spans 15 amino acids. The kept DNA is CDR3 alone, 45 bases in frame from the first base. Graves' hyperthyroidism was defined as stable when no progression to ophthalmopathy occurred over 18 months of follow-up. The hyperthyroidism patients were between 18 and 65 years old and newly diagnosed, with a disease duration of less than 2 months. Patients with uncontrolled infections, other autoimmune diseases, pregnancy or lactation were excluded. Diagnoses were established on the basis of clinical symptoms, serum thyroxine and TRAb, thyroid ultrasound, and orbital computed tomography. PBMCs were separated from roughly 9.3 ml of fresh peripheral blood using Ficoll-Paque density gradient centrifugation. Total RNA was extracted with Trizol reagent, and quality was checked on an Agilent 2100 Bioanalyzer.

The chain joins TRBV20-1 to TRBJ2-7; a stretch of 14 junction bases matches TRBD2. This TCR was sampled from a man younger than 35 with Graves' hyperthyroidism. Sequencing was done on a sample of blood. Read as DNA, the sequence is TGCAGTGCTACCCCAGGACTAGCGGGAGGCTACGAGCAGTACTTC. This yields the protein CSATPGLAGGYEQYF.